Given below is one TCR beta chain in context. It may be a read error: a sequence one base away is much more abundant. V shed 9 bases and J 3 bases; nucleotides not matched to a gene: 13. CDR3 length: 16 amino acids. Germline values: CDR1 SSHAT, CDR2 FNYEAQ (reference sequence). This entry belongs to a study of blood T cells in healthy people across ages. A second about 7 to 11 cycle PCR used barcoded and J-beta primers. One entry per CDR3 protein results from TCRdb running MiXCR on the 5' RACE reads. Of 1.5 million to 2 million distinct CDR3 sequences detected, 28% appear once; the ten largest clones hold less than 9.5%.

The sequenced sample consisted of blood. The origin of this receptor is a woman aged 25 to 45 in good health. This chain links TRBV7-7 with TRBJ2-4; 8 positions match TRBD1. CDR3 residues: CARDREFYLGKNIQYF. Written as DNA, the CDR3 is TGTGCCAGGGACAGGGAATTTTATTTAGGCAAAAACATTCAGTACTTC.